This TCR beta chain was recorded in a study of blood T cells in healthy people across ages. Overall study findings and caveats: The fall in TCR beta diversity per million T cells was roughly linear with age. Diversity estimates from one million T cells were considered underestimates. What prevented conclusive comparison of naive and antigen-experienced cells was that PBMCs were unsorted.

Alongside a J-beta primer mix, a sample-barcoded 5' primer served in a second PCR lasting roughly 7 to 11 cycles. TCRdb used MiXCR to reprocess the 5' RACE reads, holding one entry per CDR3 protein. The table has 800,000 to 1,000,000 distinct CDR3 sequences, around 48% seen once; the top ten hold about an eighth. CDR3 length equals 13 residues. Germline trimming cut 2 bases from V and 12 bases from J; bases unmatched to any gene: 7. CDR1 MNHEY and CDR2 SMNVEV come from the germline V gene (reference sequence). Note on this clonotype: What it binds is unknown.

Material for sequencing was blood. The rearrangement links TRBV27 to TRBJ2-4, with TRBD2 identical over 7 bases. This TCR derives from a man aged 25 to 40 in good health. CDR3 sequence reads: CASSLGGGRAQYF. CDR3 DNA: TGTGCCAGCAGTTTAGGGGGAGGGAGAGCTCAGTACTTC.